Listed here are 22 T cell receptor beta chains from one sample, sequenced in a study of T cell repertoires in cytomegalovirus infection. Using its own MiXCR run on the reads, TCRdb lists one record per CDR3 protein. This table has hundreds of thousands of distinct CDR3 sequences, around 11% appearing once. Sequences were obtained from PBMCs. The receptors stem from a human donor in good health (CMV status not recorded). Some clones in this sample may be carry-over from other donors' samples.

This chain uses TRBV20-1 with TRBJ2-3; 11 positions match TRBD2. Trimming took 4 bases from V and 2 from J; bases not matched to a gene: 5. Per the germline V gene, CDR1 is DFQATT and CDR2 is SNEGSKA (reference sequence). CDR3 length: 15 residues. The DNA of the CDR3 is TGCAGTGCTACTAGCGGGGGGTACCCCACAGATACGCAGTATTTT. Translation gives CSATSGGYPTDTQYF.

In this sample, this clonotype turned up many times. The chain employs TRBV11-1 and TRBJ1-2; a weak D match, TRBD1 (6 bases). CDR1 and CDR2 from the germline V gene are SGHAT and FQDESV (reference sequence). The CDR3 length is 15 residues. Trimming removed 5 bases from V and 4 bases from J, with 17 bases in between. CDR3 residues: CASSLSSTGLYGYTF. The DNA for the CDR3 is TGTGCCAGCAGCCTATCTTCGACAGGCCTCTATGGCTACACCTTC.

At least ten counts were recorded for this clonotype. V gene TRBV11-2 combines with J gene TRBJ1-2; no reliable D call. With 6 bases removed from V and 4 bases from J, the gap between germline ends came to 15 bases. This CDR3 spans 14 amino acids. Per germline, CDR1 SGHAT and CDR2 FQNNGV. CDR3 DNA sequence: TGTGCCAGCAGTACAACAGAGTTCGGCTATGGCTACACCTTC. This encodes CASSTTEFGYGYTF. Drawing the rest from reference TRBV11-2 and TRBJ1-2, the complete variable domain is EAGVAQSPRYKIIEKRQSVAFWCNPISGHATLYWYQQILGQGPKLLIQFQNNGVVDDSQLPKDRFSAERLKGVDSTLKIQPAKLEDSAVYLCASSTTEFGYGYTFGSGTRLTVV.

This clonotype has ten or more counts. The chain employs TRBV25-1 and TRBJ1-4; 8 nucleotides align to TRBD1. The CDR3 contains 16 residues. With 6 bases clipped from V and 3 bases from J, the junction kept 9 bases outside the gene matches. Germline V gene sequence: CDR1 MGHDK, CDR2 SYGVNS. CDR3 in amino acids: CASSLLDRVANEKLFF. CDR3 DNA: TGTGCCAGCAGCCTGTTGGACAGGGTTGCTAATGAAAAACTGTTTTTT. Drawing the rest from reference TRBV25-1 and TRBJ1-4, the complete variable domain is EADIYQTPRYLVIGTGKKITLECSQTMGHDKMYWYQQDPGMELHLIHYSYGVNSTEKGDLSSESTVSRIRTEHFPLTLESARPSHTSQYLCASSLLDRVANEKLFFGSGTQLSVL.

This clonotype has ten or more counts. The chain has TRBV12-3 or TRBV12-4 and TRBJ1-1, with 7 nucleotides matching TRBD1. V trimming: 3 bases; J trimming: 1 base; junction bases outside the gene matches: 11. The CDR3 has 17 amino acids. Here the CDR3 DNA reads TGTGCCAGCAGTTTGTCGCCCGGCGAGGGGGCGAACACTGAAGCTTTCTTT. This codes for CASSLSPGEGANTEAFF.

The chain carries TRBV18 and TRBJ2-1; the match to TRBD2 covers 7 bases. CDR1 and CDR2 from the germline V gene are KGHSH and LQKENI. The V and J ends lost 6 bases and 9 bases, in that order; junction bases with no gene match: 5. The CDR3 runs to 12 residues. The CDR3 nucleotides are TGTGCCAGCTCTGGGCCGGGAGGTGAGCAGTTCTTC. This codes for CASSGPGGEQFF.

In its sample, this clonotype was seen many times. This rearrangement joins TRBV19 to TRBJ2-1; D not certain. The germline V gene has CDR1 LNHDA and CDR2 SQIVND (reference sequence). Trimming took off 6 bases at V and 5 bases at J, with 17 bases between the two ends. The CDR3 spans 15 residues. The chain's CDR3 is CASSPLGGGNNEQFF. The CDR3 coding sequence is TGTGCCAGTAGCCCTCTGGGTGGTGGGAACAATGAGCAGTTCTTC.

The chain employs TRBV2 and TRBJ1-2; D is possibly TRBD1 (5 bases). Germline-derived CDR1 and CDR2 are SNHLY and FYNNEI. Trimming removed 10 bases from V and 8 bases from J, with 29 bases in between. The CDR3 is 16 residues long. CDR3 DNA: TGTGCCATCCTCTCAGGGAGGGGAGCGACAACATACGGCTACACCTTC. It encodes CAILSGRGATTYGYTF.

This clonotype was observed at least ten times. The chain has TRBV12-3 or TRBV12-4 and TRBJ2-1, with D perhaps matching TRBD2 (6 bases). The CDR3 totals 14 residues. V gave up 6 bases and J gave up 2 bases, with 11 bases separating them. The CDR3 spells CASREGLTYNEQFF. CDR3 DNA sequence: TGTGCCAGCAGGGAGGGACTGACCTACAATGAGCAGTTCTTC.

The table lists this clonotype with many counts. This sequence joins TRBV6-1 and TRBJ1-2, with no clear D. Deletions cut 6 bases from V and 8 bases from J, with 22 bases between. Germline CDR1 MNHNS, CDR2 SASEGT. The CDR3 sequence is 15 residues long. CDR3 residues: CASSESFTGGRGYTF. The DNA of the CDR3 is TGTGCCAGCAGCGAATCATTCACCGGTGGCCGGGGCTACACCTTC.

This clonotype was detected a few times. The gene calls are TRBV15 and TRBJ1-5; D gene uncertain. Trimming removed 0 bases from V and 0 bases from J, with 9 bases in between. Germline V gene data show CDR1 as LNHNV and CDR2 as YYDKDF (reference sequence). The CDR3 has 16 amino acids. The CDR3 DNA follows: TGTGCCACCAGCAGAGATCGAGGGTATAGCAATCAGCCCCAGCATTTT. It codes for CATSRDRGYSNQPQHF.

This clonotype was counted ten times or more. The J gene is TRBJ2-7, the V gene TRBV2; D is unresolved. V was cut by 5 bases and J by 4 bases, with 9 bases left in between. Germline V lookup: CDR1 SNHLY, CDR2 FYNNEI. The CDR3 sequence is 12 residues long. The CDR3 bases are TGTGCCAGCAGTCCCGCGAATTACGAGCAGTACTTC. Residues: CASSPANYEQYF.

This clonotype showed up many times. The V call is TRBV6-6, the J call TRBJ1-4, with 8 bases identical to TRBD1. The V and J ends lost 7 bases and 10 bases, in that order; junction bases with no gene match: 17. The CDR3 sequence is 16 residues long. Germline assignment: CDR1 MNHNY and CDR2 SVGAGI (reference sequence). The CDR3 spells CASTPRGQGAGGKLFF. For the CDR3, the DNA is TGTGCCAGCACCCCCCGGGGGCAGGGGGCGGGAGGAAAACTGTTTTTT.

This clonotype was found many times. Here the CDR3 DNA reads TGTGCCAGCAGCTTATTCAGAGACACTGAAGCTTTCTTT. Protein: CASSLFRDTEAFF. The rearrangement joins TRBV7-3 to TRBJ1-1; D gene ambiguous. This CDR3 has 13 residues. Germline V gene sequence: CDR1 SGHTA, CDR2 FQGTGA. V shed 2 bases and J shed 3 bases, with 7 bases lying between them.

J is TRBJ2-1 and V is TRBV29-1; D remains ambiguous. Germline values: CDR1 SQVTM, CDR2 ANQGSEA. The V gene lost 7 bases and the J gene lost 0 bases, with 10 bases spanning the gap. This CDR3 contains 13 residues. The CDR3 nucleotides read TGCAGCGGAAGACTGGGCTCCTACAATGAGCAGTTCTTC. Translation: CSGRLGSYNEQFF.

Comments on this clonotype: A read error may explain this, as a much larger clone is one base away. The CDR3 loop reads CASSSGQVPGNTPLHF. The CDR3 DNA is TGCGCCAGCAGCTCAGGACAGGTCCCCGGTAATACACCCCTCCACTTT. The rearrangement links TRBV5-1 to TRBJ1-6, with TRBD1 matching over 7 bases. The CDR3 length is 16 residues. Germline-derived CDR1 and CDR2 are SGHRS and YFSETQ.

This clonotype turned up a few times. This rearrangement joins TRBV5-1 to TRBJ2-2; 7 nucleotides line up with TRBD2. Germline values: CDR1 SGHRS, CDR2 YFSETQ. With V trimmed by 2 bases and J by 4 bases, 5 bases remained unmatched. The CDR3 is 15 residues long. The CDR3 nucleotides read TGCGCCAGCAGCTTCAATAGCGGGTCCACCGGGGAGCTGTTTTTT. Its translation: CASSFNSGSTGELFF.

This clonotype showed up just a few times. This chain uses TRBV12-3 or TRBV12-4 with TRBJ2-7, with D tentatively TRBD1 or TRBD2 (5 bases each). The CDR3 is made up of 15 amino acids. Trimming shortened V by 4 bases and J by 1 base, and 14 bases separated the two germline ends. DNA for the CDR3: TGTGCCAGCAGTTGGATGGGGGACGGATCCTACGAGCAGTACTTC. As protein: CASSWMGDGSYEQYF.

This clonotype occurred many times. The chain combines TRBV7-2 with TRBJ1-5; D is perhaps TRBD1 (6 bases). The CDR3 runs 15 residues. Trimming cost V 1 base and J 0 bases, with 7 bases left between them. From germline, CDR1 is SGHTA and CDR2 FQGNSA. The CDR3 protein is CASSLGGGSNQPQHF. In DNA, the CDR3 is TGTGCCAGCAGCTTAGGAGGGGGTAGCAATCAGCCCCAGCATTTT.

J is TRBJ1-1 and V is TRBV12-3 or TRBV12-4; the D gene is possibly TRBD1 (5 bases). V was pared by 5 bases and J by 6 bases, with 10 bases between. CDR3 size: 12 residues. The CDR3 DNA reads TGTGCCAGCAGTCGGGGGAGGGCTGAAGCTTTCTTT. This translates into CASSRGRAEAFF.

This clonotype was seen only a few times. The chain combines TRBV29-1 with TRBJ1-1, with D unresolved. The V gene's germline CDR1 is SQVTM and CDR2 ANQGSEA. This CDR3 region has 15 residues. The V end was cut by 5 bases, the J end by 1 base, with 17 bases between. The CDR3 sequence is CSVLPFRGSNTEAFF. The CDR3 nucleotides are TGCAGCGTTCTCCCATTTCGAGGTTCGAACACTGAAGCTTTCTTT.

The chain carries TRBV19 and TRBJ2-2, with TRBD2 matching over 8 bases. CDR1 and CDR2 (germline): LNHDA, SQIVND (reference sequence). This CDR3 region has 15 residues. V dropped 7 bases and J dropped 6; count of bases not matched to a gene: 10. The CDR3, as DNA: TGTGCCAGTAATGGCAGGCGGGAGGTTCCCGGGGAGCTGTTTTTT. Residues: CASNGRREVPGELFF.